The following is a T cell receptor beta chain sequence with its context. Its antigen is unknown. The PCR was carried out with 60 Vbeta primers and 13 Jbeta primers. Only in-frame clones appear in the TCRdb table, and some are missing; sequencing was by immunoSEQ multiplex PCR. The sample includes approximately 190,000 clones, roughly 80% of them seen just once. This CDR3 region has 16 residues. Trimming shortened V by 0 bases and J by 1 base, and 14 bases separated the two germline ends. The germline CDR1 and CDR2 sequences are SGHRS and YFSETQ. This specimen comes from a study of cytomegalovirus exposure and HLA in healthy donors. Study results and limitations: Later analysis suggested links between common viral pathogens and several top significant clusters. A later analysis reportedly identified an Asian-associated ancestry cluster as carrying fewer N-insertions than the approximately 670-donor mean. CMV serostatus alone was available as immune exposure information. Researchers reported that a few CMV-associated chains were confirmed in vitro as CMV antigen-specific.

The sequence derives from a man aged 45-65 years in good health and CMV-seronegative. Sequencing was performed on PBMCs. The rearrangement links TRBV5-1 to TRBJ2-7, with D perhaps TRBD2 (5 bases). In DNA form, the CDR3 reads TGCGCCAGCAGCTTGGAGGGCGGCAGGAGGTCCTACGAGCAGTACTTC. It yields the protein CASSLEGGRRSYEQYF.